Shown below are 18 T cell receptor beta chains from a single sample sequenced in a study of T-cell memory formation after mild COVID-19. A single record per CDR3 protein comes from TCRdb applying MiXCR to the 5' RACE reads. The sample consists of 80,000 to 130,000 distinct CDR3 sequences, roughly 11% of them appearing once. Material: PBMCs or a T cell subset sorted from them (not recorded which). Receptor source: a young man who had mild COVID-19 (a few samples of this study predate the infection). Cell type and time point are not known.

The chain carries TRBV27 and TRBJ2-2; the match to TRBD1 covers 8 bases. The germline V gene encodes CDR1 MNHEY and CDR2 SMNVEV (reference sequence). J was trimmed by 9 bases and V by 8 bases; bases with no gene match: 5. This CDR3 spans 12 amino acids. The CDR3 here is CASGQGHRELFF. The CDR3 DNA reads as TGTGCCAGCGGACAGGGCCACCGGGAGCTGTTTTTT.

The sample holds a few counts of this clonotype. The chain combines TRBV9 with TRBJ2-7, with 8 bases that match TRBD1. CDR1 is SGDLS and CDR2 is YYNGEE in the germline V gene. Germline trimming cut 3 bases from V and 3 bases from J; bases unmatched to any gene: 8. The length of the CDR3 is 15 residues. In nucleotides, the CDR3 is TGTGCCAGCAGCGCGGAAGACAGGGGAGGCTACGAGCAGTACTTC. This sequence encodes CASSAEDRGGYEQYF.

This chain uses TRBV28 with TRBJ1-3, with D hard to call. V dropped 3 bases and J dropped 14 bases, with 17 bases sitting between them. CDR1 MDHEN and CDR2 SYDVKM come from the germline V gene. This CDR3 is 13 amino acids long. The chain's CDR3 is CASSFNSPWTLYF. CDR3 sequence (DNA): TGTGCCAGCAGTTTTAACAGCCCCTGGACCTTATATTTT.

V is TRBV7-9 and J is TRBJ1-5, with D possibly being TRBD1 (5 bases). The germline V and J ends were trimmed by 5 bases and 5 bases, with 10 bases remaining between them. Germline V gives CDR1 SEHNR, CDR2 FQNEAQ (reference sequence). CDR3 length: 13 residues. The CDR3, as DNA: TGTGCCAGCAGCCCCCTGGGGGATCAGCCCCAGCATTTT. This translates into CASSPLGDQPQHF.

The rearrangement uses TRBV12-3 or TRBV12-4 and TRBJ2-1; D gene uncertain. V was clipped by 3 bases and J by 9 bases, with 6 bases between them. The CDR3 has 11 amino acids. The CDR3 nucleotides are TGTGCCAGCAGTTTGTCCGCTGAGCAGTTCTTC. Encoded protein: CASSLSAEQFF.

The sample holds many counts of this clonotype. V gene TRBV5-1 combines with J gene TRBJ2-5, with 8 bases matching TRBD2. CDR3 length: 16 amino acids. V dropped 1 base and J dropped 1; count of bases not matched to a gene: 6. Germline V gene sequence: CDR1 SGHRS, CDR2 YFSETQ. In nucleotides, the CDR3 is TGCGCCAGCAGCTTGTTTCGCGGGGGGTCCCAAGAGACCCAGTACTTC. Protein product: CASSLFRGGSQETQYF.

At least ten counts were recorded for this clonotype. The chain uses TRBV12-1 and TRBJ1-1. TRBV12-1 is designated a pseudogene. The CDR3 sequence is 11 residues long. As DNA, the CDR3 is TGTGCCAGCAGCTTTGCCACTGAAGCTTTCTTT. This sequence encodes CASSFATEAFF.

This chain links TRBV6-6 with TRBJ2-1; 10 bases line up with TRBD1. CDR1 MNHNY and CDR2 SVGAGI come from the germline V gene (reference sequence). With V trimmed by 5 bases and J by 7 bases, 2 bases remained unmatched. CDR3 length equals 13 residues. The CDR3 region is CASSRTGGNEQFF. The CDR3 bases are TGTGCCAGCAGTCGGACAGGGGGAAATGAGCAGTTCTTC.

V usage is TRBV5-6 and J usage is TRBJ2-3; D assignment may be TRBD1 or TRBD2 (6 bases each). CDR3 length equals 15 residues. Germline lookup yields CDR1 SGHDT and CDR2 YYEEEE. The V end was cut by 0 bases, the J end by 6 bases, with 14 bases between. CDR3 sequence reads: CASSLVPGASDTQYF. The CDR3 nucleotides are TGTGCCAGCAGCTTGGTTCCGGGGGCTTCCGATACGCAGTATTTT.

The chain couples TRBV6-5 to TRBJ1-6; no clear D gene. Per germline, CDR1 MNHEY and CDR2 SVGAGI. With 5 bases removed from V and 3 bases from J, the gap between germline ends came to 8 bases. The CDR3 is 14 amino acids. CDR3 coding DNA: TGTGCCAGCAGTAAACAGATCTATAATTCACCCCTCCACTTT. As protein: CASSKQIYNSPLHF.

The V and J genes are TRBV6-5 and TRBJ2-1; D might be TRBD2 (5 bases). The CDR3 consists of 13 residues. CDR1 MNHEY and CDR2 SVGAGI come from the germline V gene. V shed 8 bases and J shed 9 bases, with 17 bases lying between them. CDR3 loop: CASSPGPRGEQFF. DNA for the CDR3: TGTGCCAGCTCGCCCGGGCCTCGGGGTGAGCAGTTCTTC.

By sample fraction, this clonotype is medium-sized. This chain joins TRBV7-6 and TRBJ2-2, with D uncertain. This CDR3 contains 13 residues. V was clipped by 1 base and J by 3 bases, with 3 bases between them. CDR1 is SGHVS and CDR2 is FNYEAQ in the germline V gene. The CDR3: CASSLGDTGELFF. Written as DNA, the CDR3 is TGTGCCAGCAGCTTAGGGGACACCGGGGAGCTGTTTTTT.

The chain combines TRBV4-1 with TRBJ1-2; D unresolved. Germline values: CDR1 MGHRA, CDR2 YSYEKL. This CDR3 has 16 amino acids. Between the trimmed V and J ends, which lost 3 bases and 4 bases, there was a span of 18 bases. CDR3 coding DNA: TGCGCCAGCAGCCATGCTATCCGGTCCTTCCCCTATGGCTACACCTTC. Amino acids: CASSHAIRSFPYGYTF.

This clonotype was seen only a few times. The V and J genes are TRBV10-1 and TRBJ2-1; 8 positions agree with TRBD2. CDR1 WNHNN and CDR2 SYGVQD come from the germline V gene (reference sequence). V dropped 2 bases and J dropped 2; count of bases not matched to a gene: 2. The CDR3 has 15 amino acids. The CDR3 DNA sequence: TGCGCCAGCAGTGAGCGGGGGGGCCCCTACAATGAGCAGTTCTTC. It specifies CASSERGGPYNEQFF.

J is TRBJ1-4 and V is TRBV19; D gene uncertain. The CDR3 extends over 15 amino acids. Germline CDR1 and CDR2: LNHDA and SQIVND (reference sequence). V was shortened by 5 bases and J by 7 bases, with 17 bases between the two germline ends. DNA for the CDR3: TGTGCCAGTAGTTCACCGGAGGGTGTCTCTGAAAAACTGTTTTTT. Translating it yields CASSSPEGVSEKLFF. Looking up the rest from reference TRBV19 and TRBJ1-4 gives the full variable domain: DGGITQSPKYLFRKEGQNVTLSCEQNLNHDAMYWYRQDPGQGLRLIYYSQIVNDFQKGDIAEGYSVSREKKESFPLTVTSAQKNPTAFYLCASSSPEGVSEKLFFGSGTQLSVL.

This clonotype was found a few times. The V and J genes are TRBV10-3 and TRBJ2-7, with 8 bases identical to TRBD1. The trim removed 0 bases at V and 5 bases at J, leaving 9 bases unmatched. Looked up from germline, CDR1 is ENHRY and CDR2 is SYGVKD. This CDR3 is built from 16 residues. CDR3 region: CAISESGSRGLDEQYF. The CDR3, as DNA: TGTGCCATCAGTGAGTCGGGGTCCAGGGGGCTAGACGAGCAGTACTTC.

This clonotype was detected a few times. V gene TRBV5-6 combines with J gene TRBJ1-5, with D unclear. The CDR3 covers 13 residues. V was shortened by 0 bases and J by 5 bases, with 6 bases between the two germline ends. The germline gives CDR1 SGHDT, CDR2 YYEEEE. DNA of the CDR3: TGTGCCAGCAGCTTGGAACGGGATCAGCCCCAGCATTTT. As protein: CASSLERDQPQHF. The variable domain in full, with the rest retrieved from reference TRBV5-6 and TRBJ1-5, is DAGVTQSPTHLIKTRGQQVTLRCSPKSGHDTVSWYQQALGQGPQFIFQYYEEEERQRGNFPDRFSGHQFPNYSSELNVNALLLGDSALYLCASSLERDQPQHFGDGTRLSIL.

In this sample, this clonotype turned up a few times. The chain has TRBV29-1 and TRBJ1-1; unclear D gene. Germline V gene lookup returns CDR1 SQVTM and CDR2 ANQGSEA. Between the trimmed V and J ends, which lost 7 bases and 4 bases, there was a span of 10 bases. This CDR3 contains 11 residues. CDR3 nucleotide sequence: TGCAGCGGGACGGTCAGCACTGAAGCTTTCTTT. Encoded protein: CSGTVSTEAFF.